The sequence of this T cell receptor (beta chain) was determined in a study of blood T cell repertoires in COVID-19. V gave up 3 bases and J gave up 1 base; unmatched junction bases: 7. The CDR3 consists of 16 residues. Germline values: CDR1 SGDLS, CDR2 YYNGEE. In the original processing: How many nucleated cells were present was estimated from reference gene primer amplification. Measured with immunoSEQ multiplex PCR; TCRdb has only the in-frame clones, and not every one. From that table come the V and J calls and clone size; the DNA was used to work out D and trimming. The table has 150,000 or so clones, about 88% seen once; the top ten hold 0.99%.

Material: peripheral blood. V gene TRBV9 combines with J gene TRBJ2-3, with 8 bases matching TRBD2. The source is a man aged 18 to 29 with acute or convalescent COVID-19. CDR3 in DNA: TGTGCCAGCAGCGCTCCAGCCGGGGGGGGCACAGATACGCAGTATTTT. Encoded protein: CASSAPAGGGTDTQYF.